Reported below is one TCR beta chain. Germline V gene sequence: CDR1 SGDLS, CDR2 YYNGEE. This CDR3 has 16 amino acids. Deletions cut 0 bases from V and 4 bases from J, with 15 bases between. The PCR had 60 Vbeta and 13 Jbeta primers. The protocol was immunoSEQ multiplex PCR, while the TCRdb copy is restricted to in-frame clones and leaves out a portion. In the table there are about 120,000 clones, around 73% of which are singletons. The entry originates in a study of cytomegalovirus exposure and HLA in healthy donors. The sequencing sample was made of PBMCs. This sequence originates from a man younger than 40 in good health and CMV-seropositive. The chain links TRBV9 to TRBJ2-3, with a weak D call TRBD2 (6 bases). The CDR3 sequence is CASSVGVREAADTQYF. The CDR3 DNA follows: TGTGCCAGCAGCGTAGGGGTGAGGGAGGCGGCAGATACGCAGTATTTT.